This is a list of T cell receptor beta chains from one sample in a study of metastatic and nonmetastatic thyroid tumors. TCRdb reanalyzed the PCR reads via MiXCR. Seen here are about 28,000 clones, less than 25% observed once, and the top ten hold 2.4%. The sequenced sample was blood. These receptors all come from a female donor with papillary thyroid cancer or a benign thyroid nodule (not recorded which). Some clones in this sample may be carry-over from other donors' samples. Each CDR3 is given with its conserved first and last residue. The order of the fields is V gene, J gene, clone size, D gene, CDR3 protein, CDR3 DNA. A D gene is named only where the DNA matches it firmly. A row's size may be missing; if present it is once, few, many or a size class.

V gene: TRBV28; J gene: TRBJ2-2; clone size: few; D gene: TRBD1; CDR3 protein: CVSSFRAGGTGKLFF; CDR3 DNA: TGTGTCAGCAGTTTTAGGGCAGGGGGCACCGGGAAGCTGTTTTTT
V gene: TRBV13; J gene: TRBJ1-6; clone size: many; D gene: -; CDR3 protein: CASSLAQGSYNSPLHF; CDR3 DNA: TGTGCCAGCAGCTTAGCTCAGGGATCCTATAATTCACCCCTCCACTTT
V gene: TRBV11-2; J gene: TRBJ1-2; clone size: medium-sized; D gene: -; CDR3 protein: CASSLDGHYGYTF; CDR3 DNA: TGTGCCAGCAGCCTCGATGGGCACTATGGCTACACCTTC
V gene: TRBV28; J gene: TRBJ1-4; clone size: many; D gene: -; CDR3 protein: CASSLGQFNEKLFF; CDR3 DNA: TGTGCCAGCAGTTTAGGACAGTTCAATGAAAAACTGTTTTTT
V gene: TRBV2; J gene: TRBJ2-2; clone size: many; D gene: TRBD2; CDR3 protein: CASSALSGDNTGELFF; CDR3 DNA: TGTGCCAGCAGTGCTCTTAGCGGGGATAACACCGGGGAGCTGTTTTTT
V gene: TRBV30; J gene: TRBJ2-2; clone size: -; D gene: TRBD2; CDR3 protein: CASAGWGTGELFF; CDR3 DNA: TGTGCCTCAGCGGGATGGGGCACCGGGGAGCTGTTTTTT
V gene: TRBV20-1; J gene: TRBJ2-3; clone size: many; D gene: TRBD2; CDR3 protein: CSASISWTSGMEHTQYF; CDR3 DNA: TGCAGTGCTAGTATATCTTGGACTAGCGGGATGGAGCATACGCAGTATTTT
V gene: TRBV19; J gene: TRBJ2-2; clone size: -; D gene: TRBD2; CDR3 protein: CASSIGGRATCELFF; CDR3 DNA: TGTGCCAGTAGTATAGGCGGGAGGGCCACCTGTGAGCTGTTTTTT
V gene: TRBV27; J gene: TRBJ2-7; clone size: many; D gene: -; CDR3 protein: CASNRGPPLSEQYF; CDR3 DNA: TGTGCCAGCAATAGGGGACCACCCTTGAGCGAGCAGTACTTC
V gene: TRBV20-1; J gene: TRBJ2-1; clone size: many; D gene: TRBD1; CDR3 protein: CSGHEGGQGYNEQFF; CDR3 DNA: TGCAGTGGACACGAGGGGGGACAGGGTTACAATGAGCAGTTCTTC
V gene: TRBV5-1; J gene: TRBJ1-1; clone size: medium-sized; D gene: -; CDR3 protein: CASSLVTNTEAFF; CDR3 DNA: TGCGCCAGCAGCTTGGTAACGAACACTGAAGCTTTCTTT
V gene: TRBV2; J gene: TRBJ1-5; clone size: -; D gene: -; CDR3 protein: CACSVDWTVNQPQHF; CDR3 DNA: TGTGCCTGCAGTGTCGATTGGACGGTGAATCAGCCCCAGCATTTT
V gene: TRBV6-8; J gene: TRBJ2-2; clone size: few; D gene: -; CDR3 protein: CASSFEADPGELFF; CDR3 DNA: TGTGCCAGCAGTTTTGAGGCAGACCCCGGGGAGCTGTTTTTT
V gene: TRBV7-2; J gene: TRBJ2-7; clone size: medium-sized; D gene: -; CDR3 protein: CASTLSRRGRSSYEQYF; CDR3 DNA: TGTGCCAGCACCCTATCTAGGAGGGGGAGGAGCTCCTACGAGCAGTACTTC
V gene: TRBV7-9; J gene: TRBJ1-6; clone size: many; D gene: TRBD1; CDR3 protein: CASTVAQGWGIDSPLHF; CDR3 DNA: TGTGCCAGCACCGTAGCACAGGGGTGGGGTATTGATTCACCCCTCCACTTT
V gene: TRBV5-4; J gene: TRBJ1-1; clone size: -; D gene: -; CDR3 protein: CASSLFCGAPEAFF; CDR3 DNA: TGTGCCAGCAGCTTGTTCTGCGGCGCCCCTGAAGCTTTCTTT
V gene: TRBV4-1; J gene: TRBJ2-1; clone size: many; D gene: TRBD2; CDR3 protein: CASSQRMLADRNEQFF; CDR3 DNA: TGCGCCAGCAGCCAAAGGATGCTAGCGGATCGGAATGAGCAGTTCTTC
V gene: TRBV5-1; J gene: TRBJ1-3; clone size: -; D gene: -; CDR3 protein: CASSHGRPGNTIYF; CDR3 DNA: TGCGCCAGCAGCCACGGGCGCCCTGGAAACACCATATATTTT
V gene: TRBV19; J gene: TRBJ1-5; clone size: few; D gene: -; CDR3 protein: CASQQVTKANQPQHF; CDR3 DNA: TGTGCCAGCCAGCAGGTTACTAAGGCGAATCAGCCCCAGCATTTT
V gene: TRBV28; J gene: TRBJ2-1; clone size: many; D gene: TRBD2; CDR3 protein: CASRPSGGYNEQFF; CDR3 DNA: TGTGCCAGCAGGCCTAGCGGGGGCTACAATGAGCAGTTCTTC
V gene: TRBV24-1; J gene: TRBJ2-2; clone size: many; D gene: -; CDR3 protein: CATSDLWNTGELFF; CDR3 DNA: TGTGCCACCAGTGATTTGTGGAACACCGGGGAGCTGTTTTTT
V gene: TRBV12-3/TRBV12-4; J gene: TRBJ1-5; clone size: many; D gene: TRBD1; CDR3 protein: CASSPLGGIGTGNQPQHF; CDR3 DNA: TGTGCCAGCAGCCCCCTCGGGGGGATAGGGACAGGCAATCAGCCCCAGCATTTT
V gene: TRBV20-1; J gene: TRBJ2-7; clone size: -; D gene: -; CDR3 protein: CSARDSAGQPYEQYF; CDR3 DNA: TGCAGTGCTAGAGATTCCGCCGGACAGCCTTACGAGCAGTACTTC
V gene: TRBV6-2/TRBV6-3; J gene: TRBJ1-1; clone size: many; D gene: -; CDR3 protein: CASSYSWGEAFF; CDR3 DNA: TGTGCCAGCAGTTACTCGTGGGGGGAAGCTTTCTTT
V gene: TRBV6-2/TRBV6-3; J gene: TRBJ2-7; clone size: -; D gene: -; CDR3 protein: CASSSGGVYEQYF; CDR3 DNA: TGTGCCAGCAGTTCGGGGGGCGTATACGAGCAGTACTTC
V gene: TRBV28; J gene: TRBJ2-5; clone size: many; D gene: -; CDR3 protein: CASSFGGYQETQYF; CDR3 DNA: TGTGCCAGCAGTTTTGGGGGGTACCAAGAGACCCAGTACTTC
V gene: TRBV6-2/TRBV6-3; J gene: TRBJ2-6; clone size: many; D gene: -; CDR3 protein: CASSYSISGPGANVLTF; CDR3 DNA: TGTGCCAGCAGTTACTCGATTTCCGGACCAGGGGCCAACGTCCTGACTTTC
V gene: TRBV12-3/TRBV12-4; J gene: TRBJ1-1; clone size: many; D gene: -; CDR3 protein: CASSLSGGNTEAFF; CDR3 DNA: TGTGCCAGCAGTTTATCCGGGGGTAACACTGAAGCTTTCTTT
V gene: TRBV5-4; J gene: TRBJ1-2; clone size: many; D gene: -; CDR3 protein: CASSLAVGGYGYTF; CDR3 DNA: TGTGCCAGCAGCTTAGCCGTAGGCGGCTATGGCTACACCTTC
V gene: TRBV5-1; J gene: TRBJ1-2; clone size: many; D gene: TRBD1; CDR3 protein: CASSPRVQGDYGYTF; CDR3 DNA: TGCGCCAGCAGCCCCCGGGTACAGGGGGACTATGGCTACACCTTC
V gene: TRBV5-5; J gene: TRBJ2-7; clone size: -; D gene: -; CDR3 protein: CASSLAGSPGGEQYF; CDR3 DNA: TGTGCCAGCAGCTTGGCAGGGTCCCCGGGCGGGGAGCAGTACTTC
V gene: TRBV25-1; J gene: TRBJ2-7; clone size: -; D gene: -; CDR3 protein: CASSEFKAGLIYEQYF; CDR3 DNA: TGTGCCAGCAGTGAATTCAAGGCGGGGCTAATCTACGAGCAGTACTTC
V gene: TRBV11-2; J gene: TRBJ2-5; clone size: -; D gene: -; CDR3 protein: CATASQETQYF; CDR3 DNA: TGTGCCACCGCCTCGCAAGAGACCCAGTACTTC
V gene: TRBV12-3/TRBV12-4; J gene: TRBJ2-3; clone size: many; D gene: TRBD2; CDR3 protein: CASSLDPAGVWNWGTDTQYF; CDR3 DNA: TGTGCCAGCAGTTTAGATCCAGCGGGAGTGTGGAACTGGGGCACAGATACGCAGTATTTT
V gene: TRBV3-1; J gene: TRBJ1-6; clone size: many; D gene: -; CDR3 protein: CASSTTDNSPLHF; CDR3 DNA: TGTGCCAGCAGCACAACGGACAATTCACCCCTCCACTTT